This T cell receptor beta chain was profiled in a study of cytomegalovirus exposure and HLA in healthy donors. At collection, donors were nominally healthy, but unrecorded immune exposures were probable. Germline V lookup: CDR1 SGHTA, CDR2 FQGNSA. The germline V and J ends were trimmed by 2 bases and 5 bases, with 12 bases remaining between them. The CDR3 sequence is 14 residues long. Study conclusions and caveats: With later analysis, a missense DCLRE1C variant became linked to TCR beta V- and J-gene trimming. Within the data, a cluster of highly shared sequence variants was likely a sequencing artifact.

Use of 60 Vbeta and 13 Jbeta primers characterized the PCR. The table came from immunoSEQ multiplex PCR; TCRdb's copy has only in-frame clones and leaves some out. The repertoire includes 90,000 to 100,000 clones, roughly 80% of them detected once, and approximately 7.7% sits in the top ten. This clone was counted once. Its antigen is currently unknown. Sequencing was carried out using PBMCs. This chain links TRBV7-2 with TRBJ1-1; maybe TRBD1 (6 bases). The sequence derives from a female donor in good health and CMV-seronegative. The CDR3 coding sequence is TGTGCCAGCAGCTTACTTCGGGGGGCGACTGAAGCTTTCTTT. Translating gives CASSLLRGATEAFF.